The rows below give T cell receptor beta chains drawn from one sample of a study of circulating and synovial CD4+ cells in juvenile arthritis. This table comes from immunoSEQ multiplex PCR, and its TCRdb copy is limited to in-frame clones, with some not included. In the table there are approximately 36,000 clones, roughly 94% of which are singletons. Sequencing was performed on CD4+ T cells from blood. These receptors were obtained from a human donor with juvenile idiopathic arthritis. CDR3s include the opening cysteine and the closing phenylalanine or tryptophan. The D gene is left open where the match is weak. Size is stated for part of the rows, as once, few or many counts, or as a class when the clone is expanded.

clone_size | d_call | j_call | v_call | cdr3_aa | cdr3_nt
few | - | TRBJ1-1 | TRBV7-3 | CASSSGHLNTEAFF | TGTGCCAGCAGCTCGGGACACCTGAACACTGAAGCTTTCTTT
- | TRBD2 | TRBJ2-2 | TRBV7-2 | CASSLEASGGTGELFF | TGTGCCAGCAGCTTAGAGGCTAGCGGGGGCACCGGGGAGCTGTTTTTT
- | TRBD1 | TRBJ1-2 | TRBV28 | CASMIGTGIYYGYTF | TGTGCCAGCATGATTGGGACAGGGATCTACTATGGCTACACCTTC
- | - | TRBJ2-1 | TRBV6-5 | CASSTRSEQFF | TGTGCCAGCAGTACGAGGAGTGAGCAGTTCTTC
- | TRBD2 | TRBJ2-5 | TRBV7-3 | CASRRGASPQETQYF | TGTGCCAGCAGGCGGGGGGCCTCACCTCAAGAGACCCAGTACTTC
- | - | TRBJ2-3 | TRBV4-3 | CASSQMRGGQDTQYF | TGCGCCAGCAGCCAAATGCGGGGCGGGCAAGATACGCAGTATTTT
- | - | TRBJ1-5 | TRBV11-3 | CASSLRETRPNQPQHF | TGTGCCAGCAGTCTTAGAGAGACAAGGCCAAATCAGCCCCAGCATTTT
- | - | TRBJ2-3 | TRBV6-1 | CASSEAGGGWDTQYF | TGTGCCAGCAGTGAAGCGGGGGGAGGATGGGATACGCAGTATTTT
- | TRBD1 | TRBJ2-5 | TRBV6-1 | CASAGRGKEQYF | TGTGCCAGCGCTGGCAGGGGGAAAGAGCAGTACTTC
- | - | TRBJ2-7 | TRBV9 | CASSVAGDPYEQYF | TGTGCCAGCAGCGTAGCGGGGGACCCCTACGAGCAGTACTTC
- | - | TRBJ1-1 | TRBV6-1 | CASSEGRGHMNTEAFF | TGTGCCAGCAGTGAAGGCAGGGGACACATGAACACTGAAGCTTTCTTT
- | TRBD1 | TRBJ2-4 | TRBV2 | CATEQGTIQYF | TGTGCCACCGAACAGGGGACCATTCAGTACTTC
- | TRBD1 | TRBJ1-6 | TRBV7-6 | CASSTGAGGTLYNSPLHF | TGTGCCAGCAGCACAGGGGCCGGGGGCACTCTTTATAATTCACCCCTCCACTTT
- | TRBD2 | TRBJ2-1 | TRBV7-6 | CASSLEGLAGNEQFF | TGTGCCAGCAGCTTAGAAGGACTAGCAGGCAATGAGCAGTTCTTC
- | - | TRBJ1-2 | TRBV4-1 | CASSQLYSRGSGYTF | TGCGCCAGCAGCCAACTTTATAGTAGGGGCTCTGGCTACACCTTC
- | - | TRBJ1-2 | TRBV6-5 | CASSYSRVYGYTF | TGTGCCAGCAGTTACTCCAGGGTCTATGGCTACACCTTC
- | - | TRBJ2-1 | TRBV7-6 | CASSLVIEQFF | TGTGCCAGCAGCTTAGTTATCGAGCAGTTCTTC
- | TRBD1 | TRBJ2-2 | TRBV5-1 | CASSLAGQGYTGELFF | TGCGCCAGCAGCTTGGCGGGACAGGGTTACACCGGGGAGCTGTTTTTT
- | TRBD2 | TRBJ2-1 | TRBV10-3 | CATLTGLAGREQFF | TGTGCCACCCTTACCGGACTAGCGGGGCGTGAGCAGTTCTTC
- | - | TRBJ2-2 | TRBV25-1 | CASSESIGFTGELFF | TGTGCCAGCAGTGAATCTATCGGGTTCACCGGGGAGCTGTTTTTT
- | - | TRBJ2-7 | TRBV5-5 | CASSLLDHRVYEQYF | TGTGCCAGCAGCTTACTGGATCATCGGGTCTACGAGCAGTACTTC
- | - | TRBJ2-7 | TRBV2 | CASRGISYEQYF | TGTGCGAGCAGGGGCATCTCCTACGAGCAGTACTTC
once | TRBD1 | TRBJ2-7 | TRBV2 | CASNPGTGDVEQYF | TGTGCCAGCAACCCGGGGACAGGGGACGTCGAGCAGTACTTC
- | - | TRBJ2-2 | TRBV7-2 | CASSYRGLLNTGELFF | TGTGCCAGCAGCTATAGGGGACTCCTCAACACCGGGGAGCTGTTTTTT